Each of the 30 T cell receptor beta chains below was sequenced from the same sample in a study of T cells after yellow fever vaccination. MiXCR was run by TCRdb on the 5' RACE reads, yielding one entry per CDR3 protein. The data show 610,000 or so distinct CDR3 sequences, over 9% seen once. The sequenced sample was PBMCs, obtained on the day of the yellow fever booster vaccination. Source of these receptors: a man under 40 who received the YFV17D yellow fever vaccine.

This clonotype was picked up a small number of times. This chain connects TRBV7-2 to TRBJ2-2; a possible D gene is TRBD2 (5 bases). The CDR3 has 14 residues. The germline V gene encodes CDR1 SGHTA and CDR2 FQGNSA. The V end was cut by 7 bases, the J end by 0 bases, with 9 bases between. This CDR3 is CASTKEANTGELFF. The CDR3 DNA follows: TGTGCCAGCACCAAGGAGGCGAACACCGGGGAGCTGTTTTTT.

This chain links TRBV10-3 with TRBJ1-3; the D is unclear. Germline V CDR1 and CDR2: ENHRY, SYGVKD. The CDR3 runs 15 residues. With 3 bases removed from V and 0 bases from J, the gap between germline ends came to 9 bases. The CDR3, as DNA: TGTGCCATCAGTGATGGGCCGAACTCTGGAAACACCATATATTTT. Translation gives CAISDGPNSGNTIYF.

The CDR3 sequence is CASRINSGANVLTF. In DNA, the CDR3 is TGCGCCAGCAGGATAAACTCTGGGGCCAACGTCCTGACTTTC. The chain combines TRBV5-1 with TRBJ2-6; D call uncertain. V dropped 5 bases and J dropped 0 bases, with 6 bases sitting between them. The CDR3 length is 14 residues. Germline values: CDR1 SGHRS, CDR2 YFSETQ.

V is TRBV20-1 and J is TRBJ2-7; possibly TRBD1 for D (6 bases). Germline CDR1 and CDR2: DFQATT and SNEGSKA (reference sequence). Trimming left V 6 bases short and J 3 bases short, with 12 bases between. CDR3 length equals 12 residues. CDR3 loop: CSADGQIYEQYF. CDR3 coding DNA: TGCAGTGCCGATGGACAGATCTACGAGCAGTACTTC.

The V and J genes are TRBV20-1 and TRBJ2-1; the match to TRBD2 covers 7 bases. Germline CDR1 and CDR2: DFQATT and SNEGSKA (reference sequence). The CDR3 is 14 amino acids. V was pared by 0 bases and J by 8 bases, with 7 bases of the junction left unmatched. CDR3 amino acids: CSAREAAGFDEQFF. CDR3 nucleotides: TGCAGTGCTAGAGAAGCAGCGGGATTCGATGAGCAGTTCTTC.

This clonotype was seen only a few times. This CDR3 is CASSKDRGNYGYTF. The CDR3 DNA follows: TGTGCCAGTAGCAAGGACAGGGGAAACTATGGCTACACCTTC. The V and J genes are TRBV19 and TRBJ1-2; TRBD1 aligns across 9 bases. The CDR3 covers 14 residues. Germline loops: CDR1 LNHDA, CDR2 SQIVND (reference sequence). V was clipped by 6 bases and J by 2 bases; unmatched bases: 4.

The genes are TRBV11-3 and TRBJ2-3; TRBD2 aligns across 13 bases. There are 16 residues in the CDR3. Losses at the gene ends were 5 bases for V and 3 bases for J; bases not matched to a gene: 5. Germline CDR1 and CDR2: SGHNT and YENEEA. CDR3 protein: CASSPTSGRATDTQYF. Written as DNA, the CDR3 is TGTGCCAGCAGCCCAACTAGCGGGAGGGCTACAGATACGCAGTATTTT.

The chain combines TRBV7-2 with TRBJ2-7; 7 bases agree with TRBD2. The CDR3 is 16 amino acids. Germline V gives CDR1 SGHTA, CDR2 FQGNSA. V lost 5 bases to trimming and J lost 0 bases; unmatched junction nucleotides: 10. CDR3 sequence: CASSERAGSLSYEQYF. The CDR3 DNA follows: TGTGCCAGCAGCGAACGAGCGGGATCCCTCTCCTACGAGCAGTACTTC.

V gene TRBV20-1 combines with J gene TRBJ1-2; no clear D. CDR3 length equals 9 residues. Germline CDR1 DFQATT, CDR2 SNEGSKA (reference sequence). Trimming took off 5 bases at V and 6 bases at J, with 4 bases between the two ends. The CDR3 coding sequence is TGCAGTGCTGTTGATGGCTACACCTTC. Its translation: CSAVDGYTF.

This clonotype was seen only a few times. This chain links TRBV7-9 with TRBJ2-7; 8 positions agree with TRBD1. The CDR3 is made up of 16 amino acids. V was pared by 2 bases and J by 0 bases, with 6 bases of the junction left unmatched. Germline V lookup: CDR1 SEHNR, CDR2 FQNEAQ (reference sequence). The CDR3 is CASSLNPGTGSYEQYF. The CDR3, as DNA: TGTGCCAGCAGCTTAAATCCGGGGACAGGCTCCTACGAGCAGTACTTC.

This clonotype was detected a few times. The chain has TRBV7-8 and TRBJ2-7, with D possibly called TRBD1 or TRBD2 (6 bases each). The CDR3 is made up of 14 amino acids. Germline V lookup: CDR1 SGHVS, CDR2 FQNEAQ. The ends were cut back, 7 bases at V and 0 bases at J, with 13 bases in the middle. Written as DNA, the CDR3 is TGTGCCAGCACTCGGCGGGACATCTCCTACGAGCAGTACTTC. This translates into CASTRRDISYEQYF.

This clonotype was detected only a few times. The genes are TRBV4-2 and TRBJ2-3; a possible D gene is TRBD2 (5 bases). CDR3 size: 18 residues. Trimming shortened V by 0 bases and J by 5 bases, and 21 bases separated the two germline ends. Germline V gives CDR1 LGHNA, CDR2 YNFKEQ. In DNA, the CDR3 is TGTGCCAGCAGCCAAGAGCTTAGGCGGCTAGCCGCGGGAGATACGCAGTATTTT. Amino acid sequence: CASSQELRRLAAGDTQYF.

This chain joins TRBV4-2 and TRBJ1-6; 7 bases map to TRBD1. This CDR3 has 17 residues. Germline V CDR1 and CDR2: LGHNA, YNFKEQ. With 3 bases clipped from V and 5 bases from J, the junction kept 10 bases outside the gene matches. CDR3 coding DNA: TGTGCCAGCAGCCAGGACCGGACAGGAACTCATAATTCACCCCTCCACTTT. Amino acids: CASSQDRTGTHNSPLHF.

This clonotype was picked up a small number of times. This rearrangement joins TRBV10-3 to TRBJ2-3; D possibly matches TRBD1 or TRBD2 (5 bases each). Germline values: CDR1 ENHRY, CDR2 SYGVKD. V shed 4 bases and J shed 4 bases, with 12 bases lying between them. The CDR3 contains 14 residues. The CDR3 region has the DNA TGTGCCATCAGTGCATCCCGGGACGCAGATACGCAGTATTTT. This sequence encodes CAISASRDADTQYF.

This clonotype has at least ten counts. The chain joins TRBV6-2 or TRBV6-3 to TRBJ2-1; D remains unclear. Germline CDR1 MNHEY, CDR2 SVGEGT. The CDR3 loop spans 14 amino acids. The V and J ends lost 6 bases and 8 bases respectively, with 17 bases between them. The CDR3 here is CASSRRLESYEQFF. In nucleotides, the CDR3 is TGTGCCAGCAGCCGCCGGTTGGAGTCGTATGAGCAGTTCTTC.

Here the CDR3 reads CSVGAGLHSYEQYF. In nucleotides, the CDR3 is TGCAGCGTTGGGGCCGGACTCCACTCCTACGAGCAGTACTTC. The chain has TRBV29-1 and TRBJ2-7, with D perhaps matching TRBD2 (5 bases). Germline assignment: CDR1 SQVTM and CDR2 ANQGSEA. CDR3 size: 14 residues. The V gene lost 4 bases and the J gene lost 0 bases, with 13 bases spanning the gap.

This clonotype turned up a few times. The chain has TRBV20-1 and TRBJ1-5; the D is unclear. The CDR3 sequence is 14 residues long. Germline lookup yields CDR1 DFQATT and CDR2 SNEGSKA (reference sequence). The V and J ends lost 0 bases and 6 bases respectively, with 12 bases between them. The CDR3 here is CSARDPERSQPQHF. CDR3 DNA sequence: TGCAGTGCTAGAGATCCGGAGCGAAGTCAGCCCCAGCATTTT.

This clonotype has only a few counts. A much more abundant neighbour one base away suggests this may be a read error. The chain links TRBV3-1 to TRBJ2-7; 11 bases fit TRBD2. CDR3 length: 15 residues. Germline V gives CDR1 LGHDT, CDR2 YNNKEL (reference sequence). V lost 5 bases and J lost 0; bases outside the gene matches: 3. The CDR3 nucleotides read TGTGCCAGCAGCGTTACTAGCGGGGGCTCCTACGAGCAGTACTTC. This translates into CASSVTSGGSYEQYF.

This clonotype was counted between two and nine times. The chain joins TRBV7-8 to TRBJ1-5, with D perhaps matching TRBD1 (5 bases). CDR3 length: 14 amino acids. V shed 2 bases and J shed 9 bases, with 14 bases lying between them. The V gene's germline CDR1 is SGHVS and CDR2 FQNEAQ. The CDR3 region has the DNA TGTGCCAGCAGCTTACGGGGCTCTCGGGGGCCCCAGCATTTT. It specifies CASSLRGSRGPQHF. Based on the CDR3 plus reference TRBV7-8 and TRBJ1-5, the full variable domain is GAGVSQSPRYKVAKRGQDVALRCDPISGHVSLFWYQQALGQGPEFLTYFQNEAQLDKSGLPSDRFFAERPEGSVSTLKIQRTQQEDSAVYLCASSLRGSRGPQHFGDGTRLSIL.

This clonotype was picked up a small number of times. The chain joins TRBV24-1 to TRBJ1-1; no clear D gene. The V end lost 9 bases, the J end lost 5 bases, and 12 bases lay between the germline ends. The CDR3 is 12 amino acids. Germline-derived CDR1 and CDR2 are KGHDR and SFDVKD. The DNA of the CDR3 is TGTGCCACCGGAGGCCGAGGGACTGAAGCTTTCTTT. It codes for CATGGRGTEAFF.

The rearrangement links TRBV5-1 to TRBJ2-3; D remains ambiguous. In germline, CDR1 is SGHRS, CDR2 YFSETQ. The CDR3 is 16 residues long. V gave up 0 bases and J gave up 0 bases, with 11 bases separating them. The CDR3 sequence is CASSLALATSTDTQYF. CDR3 sequence (DNA): TGCGCCAGCAGCTTGGCCCTGGCAACTAGCACAGATACGCAGTATTTT.

This clonotype was seen more than once but under ten times. This chain links TRBV20-1 with TRBJ2-7; D is unclear. The germline V and J ends were trimmed by 0 bases and 4 bases, with 13 bases remaining between them. Germline values: CDR1 DFQATT, CDR2 SNEGSKA (reference sequence). This CDR3 spans 14 amino acids. The CDR3, as DNA: TGCAGTGCTAGAGATAGAACCTTAGGGTACGAGCAGTACTTC. Amino acid sequence: CSARDRTLGYEQYF.

The J gene is TRBJ1-3, the V gene TRBV7-8; 8 nucleotides agree with TRBD1. Germline assignment: CDR1 SGHVS and CDR2 FQNEAQ. The CDR3 is 18 residues long. Losses at the gene ends were 5 bases for V and 3 bases for J; bases not matched to a gene: 15. The CDR3 here is CASSRTPGQAFSGNTIYF. Written as DNA, the CDR3 is TGTGCCAGCAGCCGGACCCCGGGACAGGCCTTTAGTGGAAACACCATATATTTT.

This clonotype was picked up a small number of times. This chain's CDR3 is CSASHGEYEQYF. The CDR3 DNA is TGCAGTGCTAGCCACGGGGAGTACGAGCAGTACTTC. This sequence joins TRBV20-1 and TRBJ2-7; weak D call: TRBD2 (5 bases). V shed 3 bases and J shed 4 bases, with 10 bases lying between them. CDR1 and CDR2 from the germline V gene are DFQATT and SNEGSKA (reference sequence). The CDR3 runs to 12 residues.

A few counts support this clonotype. The chain is built from TRBV20-1 and TRBJ2-4; maybe TRBD1 (7 bases). This CDR3 is built from 15 residues. V lost 4 bases and J lost 8, with 21 bases in between. The germline gives CDR1 DFQATT, CDR2 SNEGSKA (reference sequence). CDR3 loop: CSATRPDRRADIQYF. CDR3 coding DNA: TGCAGTGCTACCAGACCGGACAGGAGGGCGGACATTCAGTACTTC.

The chain is built from TRBV20-1 and TRBJ2-7, with D possibly TRBD1 on 6 matching bases. V lost 4 bases and J 2 bases, leaving 15 bases between the germline ends. Germline V lookup: CDR1 DFQATT, CDR2 SNEGSKA (reference sequence). The CDR3 length is 14 residues. The CDR3 sequence: CSATLTGPTYEQYF. The CDR3 DNA reads as TGCAGTGCTACCCTGACAGGTCCTACCTACGAGCAGTACTTC.

The chain recombines TRBV2 with TRBJ1-1; D is perhaps TRBD1 (6 bases). The CDR3 covers 13 residues. Between the trimmed V and J ends, which lost 1 base and 7 bases, there was a span of 10 bases. Germline V gene lookup returns CDR1 SNHLY and CDR2 FYNNEI. CDR3: CASSEGGGGEAFF. The CDR3 nucleotides read TGTGCCAGCAGTGAAGGAGGGGGTGGTGAAGCTTTCTTT.

This clonotype turned up a few times. The J gene is TRBJ2-7, the V gene TRBV6-2 or TRBV6-3; D might be TRBD1 or TRBD2, each matching 5 bases. CDR3 length: 13 amino acids. With 2 bases removed from V and 12 bases from J, the gap between germline ends came to 17 bases. Germline V lookup: CDR1 MNHEY, CDR2 SVGEGT. The CDR3: CASSYQRDLPPYF. The DNA of the CDR3 is TGTGCCAGCAGTTACCAACGGGACCTCCCCCCGTACTTC.

This clonotype has only a few counts. This chain connects TRBV7-2 to TRBJ2-7, with D perhaps being TRBD1 or TRBD2 (5 bases each). V lost 5 bases to trimming and J lost 0 bases, with 8 bases between them. The CDR3 contains 13 residues. Looked up from germline, CDR1 is SGHTA and CDR2 is FQGNSA. As DNA, the CDR3 is TGTGCCAGCAGCAGGGACGCCTCCTACGAGCAGTACTTC. Translation: CASSRDASYEQYF. Looking up the rest from reference TRBV7-2 and TRBJ2-7 gives the full variable domain: GAGVSQSPSNKVTEKGKDVELRCDPISGHTALYWYRQSLGQGLEFLIYFQGNSAPDKSGLPSDRFSAERTGGSVSTLTIQRTQQEDSAVYLCASSRDASYEQYFGPGTRLTVT.

This clonotype was observed a few times. This chain uses TRBV30 with TRBJ2-7; unclear D gene. The germline gives CDR1 GTSNPN, CDR2 SVGIG (reference sequence). The CDR3 loop spans 12 amino acids. Deletions cut 0 bases from V and 6 bases from J, with 9 bases between. Here the CDR3 reads CAWSVTGTEQYF. The DNA of the CDR3 is TGTGCCTGGAGTGTGACCGGAACCGAGCAGTACTTC.